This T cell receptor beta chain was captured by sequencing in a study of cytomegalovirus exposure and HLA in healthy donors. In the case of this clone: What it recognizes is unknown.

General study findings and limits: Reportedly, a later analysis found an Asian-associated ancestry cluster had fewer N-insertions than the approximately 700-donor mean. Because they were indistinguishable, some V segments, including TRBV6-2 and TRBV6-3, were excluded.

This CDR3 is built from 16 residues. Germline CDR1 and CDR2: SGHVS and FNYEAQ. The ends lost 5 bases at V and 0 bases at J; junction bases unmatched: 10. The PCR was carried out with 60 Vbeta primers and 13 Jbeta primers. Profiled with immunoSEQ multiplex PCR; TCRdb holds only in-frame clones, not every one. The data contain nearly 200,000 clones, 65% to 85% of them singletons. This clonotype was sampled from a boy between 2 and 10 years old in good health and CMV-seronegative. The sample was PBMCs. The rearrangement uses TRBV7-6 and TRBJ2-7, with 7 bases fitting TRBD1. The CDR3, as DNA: TGTGCCAGCAGCGGACCAGGGGGTCCTAGCTCCTACGAGCAGTACTTC. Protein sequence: CASSGPGGPSSYEQYF. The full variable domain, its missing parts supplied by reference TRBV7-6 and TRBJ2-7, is GAGVSQSPRYKVTKRGQDVALRCDPISGHVSLYWYRQALGQGPEFLTYFNYEAQQDKSGLPNDRFSAERPEGSISTLTIQRTEQRDSAMYRCASSGPGGPSSYEQYFGPGTRLTVT.